This TCR beta chain was recorded in a study of blood T cells in healthy people across ages. Through a sample-barcoded 5' primer and a J-beta primer mix, a second PCR was run for roughly 6 to 12 cycles. TCRdb passed the 5' RACE reads through MiXCR, listing each CDR3 protein once. The sample holds around 1,000,000 distinct CDR3 sequences, 25% seen once. This sample was shared with a second study, whose subject was T cells of mothers and their children.

This clonotype was obtained from a girl under 10 years old in good health. Sequencing was done on a sample of blood.

The CDR3 protein is CASSPTGQLRNEKLFF. CDR3 nucleotide sequence: TGCGCCAGCAGCCCAACAGGACAGCTTAGGAATGAAAAACTGTTTTTT. The gene calls are TRBV5-1 and TRBJ1-4, with D possibly TRBD1 on 6 matching bases. V lost 4 bases and J 5 bases, leaving 18 bases between the germline ends. This CDR3 comprises 16 residues. Germline V CDR1 and CDR2: SGHRS, YFSETQ.